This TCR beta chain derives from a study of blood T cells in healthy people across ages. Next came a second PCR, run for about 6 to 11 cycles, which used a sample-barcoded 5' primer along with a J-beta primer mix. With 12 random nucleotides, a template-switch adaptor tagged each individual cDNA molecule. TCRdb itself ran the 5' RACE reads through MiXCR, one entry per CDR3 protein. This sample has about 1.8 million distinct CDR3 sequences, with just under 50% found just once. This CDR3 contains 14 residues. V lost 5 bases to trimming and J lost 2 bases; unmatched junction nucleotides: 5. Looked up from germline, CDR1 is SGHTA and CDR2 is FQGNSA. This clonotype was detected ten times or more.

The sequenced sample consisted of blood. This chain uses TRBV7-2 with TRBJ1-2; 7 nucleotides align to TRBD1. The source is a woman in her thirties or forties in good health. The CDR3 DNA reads TGTGCCAGCAGCGAACGGGGACAGAACTATGGCTACACCTTC. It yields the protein CASSERGQNYGYTF.